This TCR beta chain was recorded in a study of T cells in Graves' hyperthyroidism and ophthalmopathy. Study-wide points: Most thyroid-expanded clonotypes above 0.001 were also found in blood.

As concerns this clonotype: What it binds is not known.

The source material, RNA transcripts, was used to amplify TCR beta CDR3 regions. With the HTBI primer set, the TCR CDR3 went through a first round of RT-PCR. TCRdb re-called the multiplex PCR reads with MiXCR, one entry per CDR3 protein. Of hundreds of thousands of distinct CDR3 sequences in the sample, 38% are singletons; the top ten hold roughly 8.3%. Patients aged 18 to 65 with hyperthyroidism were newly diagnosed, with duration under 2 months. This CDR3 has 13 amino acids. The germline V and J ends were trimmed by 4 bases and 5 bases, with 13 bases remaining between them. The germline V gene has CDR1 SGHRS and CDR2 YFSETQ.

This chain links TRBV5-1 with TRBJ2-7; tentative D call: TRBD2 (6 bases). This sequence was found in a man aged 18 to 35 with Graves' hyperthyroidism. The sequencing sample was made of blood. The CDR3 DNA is TGCGCCAGCAGCGACGGGAGTCAAGACGAGCAGTACTTC. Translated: CASSDGSQDEQYF.